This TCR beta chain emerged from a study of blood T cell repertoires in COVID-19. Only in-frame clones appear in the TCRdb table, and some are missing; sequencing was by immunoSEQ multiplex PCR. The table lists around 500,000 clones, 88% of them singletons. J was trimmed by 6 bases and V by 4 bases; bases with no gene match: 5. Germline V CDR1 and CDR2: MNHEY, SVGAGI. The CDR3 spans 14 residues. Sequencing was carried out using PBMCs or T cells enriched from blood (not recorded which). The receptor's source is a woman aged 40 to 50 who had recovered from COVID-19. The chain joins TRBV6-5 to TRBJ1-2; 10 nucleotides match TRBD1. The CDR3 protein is CASSLLDRGHGYTF. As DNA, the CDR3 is TGTGCCAGCAGTTTGCTTGACAGGGGGCATGGCTACACCTTC.